Listed below are T cell receptor beta chains from one sample, sequenced in a study of T cell responses to AZD1222 COVID-19 vaccine. TCRdb's copy holds only in-frame clones and misses some; the assay was immunoSEQ multiplex PCR. The repertoire has about 64,000 clones, under 95% of them found once; the top ten carry 6.3%. Source: peripheral blood, taken 28 days after the second dose of the MenACWY control vaccine. These receptors came from an adult who received the MenACWY meningococcal vaccine as a control. The CDR3 runs from the conserved cysteine through the conserved F or W. The D gene is left open where the match is weak. The listing skips clone size in some rows; elsewhere it reads once, few, many or a size class.

J gene: TRBJ1-5; D gene: .; clone size: .; V gene: TRBV6-1; CDR3 DNA: TGTGCCAGCAGTGAACCGGGGAATCAGCCCCAGCATTTT; CDR3 protein: CASSEPGNQPQHF
J gene: TRBJ2-3; D gene: .; clone size: .; V gene: TRBV18; CDR3 DNA: TGTGCCAGCTCACGGCTAGCCGCGAAAGATACGCAGTATTTT; CDR3 protein: CASSRLAAKDTQYF
J gene: TRBJ1-1; D gene: .; clone size: .; V gene: TRBV6-6; CDR3 DNA: TGTGCCAGCAGTCCCCCCCGGACGGGGCCCCACCATGAAGCTTTCTTT; CDR3 protein: CASSPPRTGPHHEAFF
J gene: TRBJ1-2; D gene: .; clone size: .; V gene: TRBV27; CDR3 DNA: TGTGCCACCCGGACAGTCACTTTAGCTAACTATGGCTACACCTTC; CDR3 protein: CATRTVTLANYGYTF
J gene: TRBJ1-2; D gene: .; clone size: .; V gene: TRBV19; CDR3 DNA: TGTGCCAGTAGTCCGGGGTCTTATGGCTACACCTTC; CDR3 protein: CASSPGSYGYTF
J gene: TRBJ1-3; D gene: .; clone size: .; V gene: TRBV5-1; CDR3 DNA: TGCGCCAGCAGCTTTGGGACCCCTGGAAACACCATATATTTT; CDR3 protein: CASSFGTPGNTIYF
J gene: TRBJ2-5; D gene: .; clone size: .; V gene: TRBV11-1; CDR3 DNA: TGTGCCAGCAGCATGATTCAAGAGACCCAGTACTTC; CDR3 protein: CASSMIQETQYF
J gene: TRBJ2-6; D gene: .; clone size: .; V gene: TRBV4-2; CDR3 DNA: TGTGCCAGCAGCCAAGTCTCGTACTCTGGGGCCAACGTCCTGACTTTC; CDR3 protein: CASSQVSYSGANVLTF
J gene: TRBJ1-1; D gene: TRBD1; clone size: .; V gene: TRBV7-2; CDR3 DNA: TGTGCCAGTTCCTGGGACAGATTGAACACTGAAGCTTTCTTT; CDR3 protein: CASSWDRLNTEAFF
J gene: TRBJ2-5; D gene: .; clone size: .; V gene: TRBV27; CDR3 DNA: TGTGCCAGCAGTTTATGGGGGCAAGAGACCCAGTACTTC; CDR3 protein: CASSLWGQETQYF
J gene: TRBJ2-3; D gene: .; clone size: .; V gene: TRBV29-1; CDR3 DNA: TGCAGCGTAGCGGACACGAACACAGATACGCAGTATTTT; CDR3 protein: CSVADTNTDTQYF
J gene: TRBJ1-1; D gene: .; clone size: .; V gene: TRBV28; CDR3 DNA: TGTGCCAGCAGTTTAGTACAGGGCCCCGGTGGTGCTTTCTTT; CDR3 protein: CASSLVQGPGGAFF
J gene: TRBJ2-2; D gene: TRBD2; clone size: .; V gene: TRBV19; CDR3 DNA: TGTGCCAGTGAGAAGGAGGGACTAGCGGCAAATGGGGACACCGGGGAGCTGTTTTTT; CDR3 protein: CASEKEGLAANGDTGELFF
J gene: TRBJ2-5; D gene: TRBD2; clone size: .; V gene: TRBV5-1; CDR3 DNA: TGCGCCAGCAGCTCCGGGACTAGCGGTAGATCGTACCAAGAGACCCAGTACTTC; CDR3 protein: CASSSGTSGRSYQETQYF
J gene: TRBJ2-3; D gene: .; clone size: .; V gene: TRBV18; CDR3 DNA: TGTGCCAGCTCAACGGGACTGTCAGATACGCAGTATTTT; CDR3 protein: CASSTGLSDTQYF
J gene: TRBJ2-7; D gene: .; clone size: .; V gene: TRBV11-2; CDR3 DNA: TGTGCCAGCAGCTCCCCGGGGTCTGGCACCTACGAGCAGTACTTC; CDR3 protein: CASSSPGSGTYEQYF
J gene: TRBJ2-2; D gene: .; clone size: .; V gene: TRBV19; CDR3 DNA: TGTGCCAGTAGTATACAGGGTGCCCGGGAGCTGTTTTTT; CDR3 protein: CASSIQGARELFF
J gene: TRBJ2-7; D gene: TRBD2; clone size: .; V gene: TRBV2; CDR3 DNA: TGTGCCAGCAGGTCAGGGACTAGCGGGAAAAGGGCCCTCCAGTACTTC; CDR3 protein: CASRSGTSGKRALQYF
J gene: TRBJ1-1; D gene: .; clone size: .; V gene: TRBV5-1; CDR3 DNA: TGCGCCAGCAGGGGACCGCCCAACCAGCAGAACACTGAAGCTTTCTTT; CDR3 protein: CASRGPPNQQNTEAFF
J gene: TRBJ1-5; D gene: TRBD1; clone size: .; V gene: TRBV5-5; CDR3 DNA: TGTGCCAGCAGCTTGTCAGGGGGCAACCAGCCCCAGCATTTT; CDR3 protein: CASSLSGGNQPQHF
J gene: TRBJ2-3; D gene: TRBD2; clone size: .; V gene: TRBV13; CDR3 DNA: TGTGCCAGCAGCTTAGGTCTCGGGAGGGCCACAGATACGCAGTATTTT; CDR3 protein: CASSLGLGRATDTQYF
J gene: TRBJ2-3; D gene: TRBD2; clone size: .; V gene: TRBV6-2/TRBV6-3; CDR3 DNA: TGTGCCAGCAGTTACTCTCGGGAGGGCCGAGGAGATACGCAGTATTTT; CDR3 protein: CASSYSREGRGDTQYF
J gene: TRBJ1-2; D gene: .; clone size: .; V gene: TRBV28; CDR3 DNA: TGTGCCAGCAGTAAACAGGGAATTGGGTATGGCTACACCTTC; CDR3 protein: CASSKQGIGYGYTF
J gene: TRBJ1-6; D gene: .; clone size: .; V gene: TRBV24-1; CDR3 DNA: TGTGCCACCAGTGATTTTACCGGTAATTCACCCCTCCACTTT; CDR3 protein: CATSDFTGNSPLHF
J gene: TRBJ1-3; D gene: .; clone size: .; V gene: TRBV3-1/TRBV3-2; CDR3 DNA: TGTGCCAGCAAGGTTTGGGGCTCCGGAAACACCATATATTTT; CDR3 protein: CASKVWGSGNTIYF
J gene: TRBJ2-1; D gene: .; clone size: .; V gene: TRBV27; CDR3 DNA: TGTGCCAGCAGTTTCTACGCGTCGGACAATGAGCAGTTCTTC; CDR3 protein: CASSFYASDNEQFF
J gene: TRBJ2-3; D gene: TRBD1; clone size: .; V gene: TRBV5-5; CDR3 DNA: TGTGCCAGCAGCTTGGAGGGGGCTAGCACAGATACGCAGTATTTT; CDR3 protein: CASSLEGASTDTQYF
J gene: TRBJ1-2; D gene: .; clone size: .; V gene: TRBV3-1/TRBV3-2; CDR3 DNA: TGTGCCAGCGGCGACGAGGAGGGGGTCTATGGCTACACCTTC; CDR3 protein: CASGDEEGVYGYTF
J gene: TRBJ2-7; D gene: TRBD2; clone size: once; V gene: TRBV29-1; CDR3 DNA: TGCAGCGCCGCTTCGATCGGGGGGTCCTACGAGCAGTACTTC; CDR3 protein: CSAASIGGSYEQYF
J gene: TRBJ2-2; D gene: .; clone size: .; V gene: TRBV2; CDR3 DNA: TGTGCCAGCGACAGATACACCGGGGAGCTGTTTTTT; CDR3 protein: CASDRYTGELFF
J gene: TRBJ2-3; D gene: TRBD2; clone size: .; V gene: TRBV3-1/TRBV3-2; CDR3 DNA: TGTGCCAGCAGCCCCGTTCGGGGGGTCACAGATACGCAGTATTTT; CDR3 protein: CASSPVRGVTDTQYF
J gene: TRBJ1-1; D gene: .; clone size: .; V gene: TRBV4-1; CDR3 DNA: TGCGCCAGCAGCCCCCCAGGGTTCACTGAAGCTTTCTTT; CDR3 protein: CASSPPGFTEAFF
J gene: TRBJ1-6; D gene: .; clone size: .; V gene: TRBV5-6; CDR3 DNA: TGTGCCAGCAGCTCCGTAATAAATAATTCACCCCTCCACTTT; CDR3 protein: CASSSVINNSPLHF
J gene: TRBJ2-2; D gene: .; clone size: .; V gene: TRBV27; CDR3 DNA: TGTGCCAGCAGTTTAGAGGGGCTGAACACCGGGGAGCTGTTTTTT; CDR3 protein: CASSLEGLNTGELFF
J gene: TRBJ1-6; D gene: .; clone size: .; V gene: TRBV28; CDR3 DNA: TGTGCCAGCATCGCCAGGGTGGGGTCACCCCTCCACTTT; CDR3 protein: CASIARVGSPLHF
J gene: TRBJ2-6; D gene: .; clone size: .; V gene: TRBV6-2/TRBV6-3; CDR3 DNA: TGTGCCAGCAGCCCCTCTTTCTCTGGGGCCAACGTCCTGACTTTC; CDR3 protein: CASSPSFSGANVLTF
J gene: TRBJ2-7; D gene: TRBD2; clone size: .; V gene: TRBV5-1; CDR3 DNA: TGCGCCAGCCACTATCTTCCGAGGGGAGGGGATAGCTCCTACGAGCAGTACTTC; CDR3 protein: CASHYLPRGGDSSYEQYF
J gene: TRBJ1-2; D gene: .; clone size: .; V gene: TRBV15; CDR3 DNA: TGTGCCACCAGCGAGGCAGTCTATGGCTACACCTTC; CDR3 protein: CATSEAVYGYTF
J gene: TRBJ1-1; D gene: .; clone size: .; V gene: TRBV7-2; CDR3 DNA: TGTGCCAGCAGGAGTAGCGGCACTGAAGCTTTCTTT; CDR3 protein: CASRSSGTEAFF
J gene: TRBJ2-6; D gene: .; clone size: .; V gene: TRBV19; CDR3 DNA: TGTGCCAGTAGTATAATCATCGGGGGATCCGGGGCCAACGTCCTGACTTTC; CDR3 protein: CASSIIIGGSGANVLTF
J gene: TRBJ1-4; D gene: .; clone size: once; V gene: TRBV7-8; CDR3 DNA: TGTGCCAGCAGCTCAATCGGAAGGGCTAATGAAAAACTGTTTTTT; CDR3 protein: CASSSIGRANEKLFF
J gene: TRBJ1-3; D gene: .; clone size: once; V gene: TRBV18; CDR3 DNA: TGTGCCAGCTCACCCGGGACGGGCAGTTCTGGAAACACCATATATTTT; CDR3 protein: CASSPGTGSSGNTIYF
J gene: TRBJ2-7; D gene: .; clone size: .; V gene: TRBV6-5; CDR3 DNA: TGTGCCAGCAACGTCTACGAGCAGTACTTC; CDR3 protein: CASNVYEQYF
J gene: TRBJ1-1; D gene: .; clone size: .; V gene: TRBV10-1; CDR3 DNA: TGCGCCAGCAGTGAGCACGCCAACACTGAAGCTTTCTTT; CDR3 protein: CASSEHANTEAFF
J gene: TRBJ1-2; D gene: .; clone size: .; V gene: TRBV5-8; CDR3 DNA: TGTGCCAGCAGCTTGGCGAAGGGCTACACCTTC; CDR3 protein: CASSLAKGYTF
J gene: TRBJ2-1; D gene: TRBD1; clone size: .; V gene: TRBV27; CDR3 DNA: TGTGCCAGCAGCTCCTCCGGGACAGGGTTGGTTGAGCAGTTCTTC; CDR3 protein: CASSSSGTGLVEQFF
J gene: TRBJ2-3; D gene: .; clone size: .; V gene: TRBV7-9; CDR3 DNA: TGTGCCAGCAGCTTGGAGGGGCGTGGGACAGATACGCAGTATTTT; CDR3 protein: CASSLEGRGTDTQYF
J gene: TRBJ1-1; D gene: .; clone size: .; V gene: TRBV5-1; CDR3 DNA: TGCGCCAGCAGCTCTGCGTATCGGGAGGACACTGAAGCTTTCTTT; CDR3 protein: CASSSAYREDTEAFF
J gene: TRBJ1-4; D gene: .; clone size: .; V gene: TRBV5-1; CDR3 DNA: TGCGCCAGCAGCTTGGACCCCGGAACAACTAATGAAAAACTGTTTTTT; CDR3 protein: CASSLDPGTTNEKLFF
J gene: TRBJ2-5; D gene: TRBD1; clone size: .; V gene: TRBV3-1/TRBV3-2; CDR3 DNA: TGTGCCAGCAGCCAAGAGGCCGCGGACAGGGGGCGAGAGACCCAGTACTTC; CDR3 protein: CASSQEAADRGRETQYF
J gene: TRBJ1-1; D gene: .; clone size: .; V gene: TRBV2; CDR3 DNA: TGTGCCAGCAGTGTCTCGGGGCTGAACACTGAAGCTTTCTTT; CDR3 protein: CASSVSGLNTEAFF
J gene: TRBJ2-3; D gene: .; clone size: .; V gene: TRBV12-5; CDR3 DNA: TGTGCTAGTGGTTCTAGCACAGATACGCAGTATTTT; CDR3 protein: CASGSSTDTQYF
J gene: TRBJ2-7; D gene: TRBD2; clone size: .; V gene: TRBV5-1; CDR3 DNA: TGCGCCAGCAGCCCGGGAGGAAAGGGCGGCGAGCAGTACTTC; CDR3 protein: CASSPGGKGGEQYF
J gene: TRBJ2-6; D gene: .; clone size: .; V gene: TRBV30; CDR3 DNA: TGTGCCTGGACCCTTCCAGGGCGGGGGGCCAACGTCCTGACTTTC; CDR3 protein: CAWTLPGRGANVLTF
J gene: TRBJ2-1; D gene: TRBD2; clone size: .; V gene: TRBV7-2; CDR3 DNA: TGTGCCAGCAGCTGGGGACTAGGGGTATACAATGAGCAGTTCTTC; CDR3 protein: CASSWGLGVYNEQFF
J gene: TRBJ2-7; D gene: .; clone size: .; V gene: TRBV6-1; CDR3 DNA: TGTGCCAGCAGTGAAGTCAACTCCTACGAGCAGTACTTC; CDR3 protein: CASSEVNSYEQYF
J gene: TRBJ2-7; D gene: TRBD2; clone size: .; V gene: TRBV5-1; CDR3 DNA: TGCGCCAGCAGCGCGGGACTAGCGGGAGACGAGCAGTACTTC; CDR3 protein: CASSAGLAGDEQYF